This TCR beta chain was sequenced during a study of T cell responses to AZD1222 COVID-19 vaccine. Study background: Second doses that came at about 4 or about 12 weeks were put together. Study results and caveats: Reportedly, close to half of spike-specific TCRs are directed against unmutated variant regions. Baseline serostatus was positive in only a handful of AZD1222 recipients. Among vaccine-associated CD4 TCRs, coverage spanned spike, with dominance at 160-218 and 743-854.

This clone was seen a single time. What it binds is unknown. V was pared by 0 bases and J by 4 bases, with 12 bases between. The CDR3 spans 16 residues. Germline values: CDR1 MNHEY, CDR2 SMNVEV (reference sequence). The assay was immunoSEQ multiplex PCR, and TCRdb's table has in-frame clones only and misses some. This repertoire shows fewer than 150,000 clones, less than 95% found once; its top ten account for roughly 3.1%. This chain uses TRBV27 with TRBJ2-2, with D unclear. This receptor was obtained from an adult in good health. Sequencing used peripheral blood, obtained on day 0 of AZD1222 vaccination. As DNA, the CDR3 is TGTGCCAGCAGTTTATCGCAGGTGTTGGGCACCGGGGAGCTGTTTTTT. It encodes CASSLSQVLGTGELFF.